This T cell receptor (beta chain) was observed in a study of blood T cell repertoires in COVID-19 (TCRdb year 2020). About the investigation overall: Samples from collaborators originated in the United States, Italy and Spain and spanned both the acute and convalescent phases of COVID-19. Where available, HLA class I and class II types were obtained from metadata supplied by the sample provider rather than from assay-based typing. The material from the prospective study consisted of cDNA or gDNA derived from T cells, B-cell-depleted T cells, or PBMCs. Subjects who had been exposed to COVID-19, were actively infected with it, or had recovered from it provided the deeply sampled blood TCRbeta repertoires that made up the dataset. Nearly every sample came with metadata listing a de-identified subject ID, COVID-19 status, age in years and sex. A freely available public database, intended as a resource for researchers studying the immune response to SARS-CoV-2, is where the repertoires were released. The samples were drawn from the first 160 participants of the ongoing ImmuneRACE study and from 1,254 subjects provided by 6 global collaborators.

Clipping removes 7 bases from V and 10 bases from J, with 9 as the unmatched junction base count. The CDR3 measures 13 amino acids from cysteine to phenylalanine. The read is trimmed to its CDR3 DNA, 39 bases read in frame from base 1. CDR1 and CDR2, per the germline V gene (reference sequence), are LNHDA and SQIVND. The immunoSEQ Assay, a bias-controlled multiplex PCR, was used to amplify TCRbeta CDR3 regions from genomic DNA. In the original analysis: Nucleated cell counts per sample were estimated from amplification of reference gene primers within the assay. Sequence reads were collapsed and filtered to measure the absolute abundance of every unique TCRbeta CDR3 rearrangement. For each sample, productive Simpson clonality was calculated by taking the square root of Simpson's diversity index across productive rearrangements. TCRdb retrieved this table from immuneACCESS and kept in-frame rearrangements only. Not all clones are present; in checked studies, unresolved V genes account for under half, and no reason is known for the remainder. The V and J calls and clone size come from that table; D and trimming were worked out from the DNA. Within this sample are roughly 190,000 clones, with around 84% of them counted one time only. The ten largest make up 15% to 20% of the sample.

What the study reported, not specific to this receptor: The quantity of clinical and demographic metadata differed by source and by participant and was supplied without curation.

This clone came up a few times. The antigen it recognizes is unknown. No much larger clone exists at a distance of one base, and base qualities are not known. Collaborating institutions collected whole blood in K2EDTA tubes following their own protocols. Collaborator samples were shipped for TCRbeta analysis as frozen whole blood, isolated PBMCs, or DNA extracted from either sample type. Sequenced material: peripheral blood. The chain uses TRBV19 and TRBJ2-1; 8 bases in the middle match TRBD2. The TCR comes from a human donor in a cohort sampled during active COVID-19. The DNA reads as follows: TGTGCCAGTACTCCCGGGGGGGCCGGCGAGCAGTTCTTC. This is translated as CASTPGGAGEQFF. Where the CDR3 stops, the reference TRBV19 and TRBJ2-1 genes take over; the full variable domain is DGGITQSPKYLFRKEGQNVTLSCEQNLNHDAMYWYRQDPGQGLRLIYYSQIVNDFQKGDIAEGYSVSREKKESFPLTVTSAQKNPTAFYLCASTPGGAGEQFFGPGTRLTVL.